This T cell receptor (beta chain) was sequenced for a study of vaccination effects on CD4 cells after COVID-19. Assay used: immunoSEQ multiplex PCR; TCRdb lists only in-frame clones, some missing. Here the sample spans 20,000 to 30,000 clones, approximately 79% being singletons. Using viral peptide pools, the ViraFEST assay grew out antigen-specific CD4+ T cells prior to sequencing. CD4+ T cells were isolated after around ten days of culture. Two-dose vaccination with either BNT162b2 or mRNA-1273 was given to the participants. Trimming stripped 7 bases from V and 0 bases from J, with 16 bases between. This CDR3 spans 16 amino acids. Germline CDR1 LNHDA, CDR2 SQIVND (reference sequence). Of note for this clone: The antigen is not known.

The TCR originated in a human donor who received a COVID-19 vaccine. Some clones in this sample may be carry-over from other donors' samples. The sample consisted of CD4+ T cells from PBMCs cultured with SARS-CoV-2 spike peptides, taken after COVID-19 vaccination. The V call is TRBV19, the J call TRBJ1-5, with a tentative D call TRBD1 (5 bases). DNA for the CDR3: TGTGCCAGTACCGACAGACAACTTAATAGCAATCAGCCCCAGCATTTT. It is translated as CASTDRQLNSNQPQHF.